The clone carrying this T cell receptor (beta chain) has a single count. Participants' own reports of clinical history determined their cohort assignment. From germline, CDR1 is SGHVS and CDR2 FNYEAQ. The V end lost 2 bases, the J end lost 5 bases, and 10 bases lay between the germline ends. The CDR3 totals 13 residues. The source of the sample is a study of blood T cell repertoires in COVID-19. Clones were read by immunoSEQ multiplex PCR, and TCRdb kept only the in-frame ones, dropping some. The sample consists of about 400,000 clones, 87% of them appearing once. This clonotype was obtained from a woman in her fifties or sixties who had recovered from COVID-19. The source material was PBMCs or T cells enriched from blood (not recorded which). The V call is TRBV7-6, the J call TRBJ2-7, with TRBD2 as a possible D gene (5 bases). CDR3 in DNA: TGTGCCAGCAGCTTAAGGGAGAAGGACGAGCAGTACTTC. It codes for CASSLREKDEQYF.